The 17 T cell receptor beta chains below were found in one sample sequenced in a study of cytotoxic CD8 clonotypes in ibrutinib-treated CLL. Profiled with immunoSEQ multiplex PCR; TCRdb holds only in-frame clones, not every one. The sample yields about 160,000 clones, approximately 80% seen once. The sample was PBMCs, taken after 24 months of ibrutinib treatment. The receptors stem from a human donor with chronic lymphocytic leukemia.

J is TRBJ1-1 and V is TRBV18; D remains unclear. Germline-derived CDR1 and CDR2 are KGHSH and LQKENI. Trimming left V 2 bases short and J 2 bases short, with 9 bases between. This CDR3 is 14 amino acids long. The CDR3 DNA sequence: TGTGCCAGCTCACCAATACGAAGTAACACTGAAGCTTTCTTT. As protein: CASSPIRSNTEAFF.

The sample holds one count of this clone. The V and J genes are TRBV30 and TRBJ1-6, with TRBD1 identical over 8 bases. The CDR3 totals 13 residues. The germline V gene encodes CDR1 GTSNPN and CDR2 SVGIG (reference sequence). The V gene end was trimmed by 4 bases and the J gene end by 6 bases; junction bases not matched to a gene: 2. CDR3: CAWTGQGNSPLHF. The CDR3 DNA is TGTGCCTGGACCGGACAGGGTAATTCACCCCTCCACTTT.

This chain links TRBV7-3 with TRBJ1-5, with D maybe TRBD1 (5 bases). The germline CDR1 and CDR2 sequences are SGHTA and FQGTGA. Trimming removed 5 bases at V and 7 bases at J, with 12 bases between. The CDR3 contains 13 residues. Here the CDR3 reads CASSIQGGQPQHF. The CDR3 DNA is TGTGCCAGCAGCATCCAGGGCGGGCAGCCCCAGCATTTT.

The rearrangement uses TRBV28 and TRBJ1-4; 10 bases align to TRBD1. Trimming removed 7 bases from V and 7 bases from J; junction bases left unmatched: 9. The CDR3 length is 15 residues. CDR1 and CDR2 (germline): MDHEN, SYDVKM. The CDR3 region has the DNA TGTGCCAGCACCCGACAGGACAGGGGGGTTGAAAAACTGTTTTTT. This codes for CASTRQDRGVEKLFF.

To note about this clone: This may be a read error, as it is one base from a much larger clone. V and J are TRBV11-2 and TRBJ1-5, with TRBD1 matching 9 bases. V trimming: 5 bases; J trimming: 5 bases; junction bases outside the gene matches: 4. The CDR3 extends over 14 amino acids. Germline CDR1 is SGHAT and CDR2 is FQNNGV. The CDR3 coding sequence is TGTGCCAGCAGCCAGGGACAGGGATATCAGCCCCAGCATTTT. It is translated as CASSQGQGYQPQHF.

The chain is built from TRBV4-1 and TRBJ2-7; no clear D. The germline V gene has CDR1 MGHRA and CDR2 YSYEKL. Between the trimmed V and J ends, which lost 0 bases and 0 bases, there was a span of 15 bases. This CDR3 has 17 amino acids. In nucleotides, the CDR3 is TGCGCCAGCAGCCAAGATCTAGAAGGAATACACTCCTACGAGCAGTACTTC. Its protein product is CASSQDLEGIHSYEQYF.

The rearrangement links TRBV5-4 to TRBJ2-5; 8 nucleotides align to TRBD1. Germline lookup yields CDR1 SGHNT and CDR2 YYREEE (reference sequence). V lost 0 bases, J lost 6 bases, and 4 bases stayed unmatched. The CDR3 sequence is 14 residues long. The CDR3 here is CASSLAGQAKTQYF. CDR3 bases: TGTGCCAGCAGCTTGGCGGGACAGGCGAAGACCCAGTACTTC. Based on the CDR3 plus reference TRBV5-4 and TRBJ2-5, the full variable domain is ETGVTQSPTHLIKTRGQQVTLRCSSQSGHNTVSWYQQALGQGPQFIFQYYREEENGRGNFPPRFSGLQFPNYSSELNVNALELDDSALYLCASSLAGQAKTQYFGPGTRLLVL.

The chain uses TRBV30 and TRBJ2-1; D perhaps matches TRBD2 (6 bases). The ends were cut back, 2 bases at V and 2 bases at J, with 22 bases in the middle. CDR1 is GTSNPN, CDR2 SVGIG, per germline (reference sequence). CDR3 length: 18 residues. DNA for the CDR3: TGTGCCTGGAGTTTGGGCCTTGGGGGGTATAAACCCTACAATGAGCAGTTCTTC. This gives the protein CAWSLGLGGYKPYNEQFF.

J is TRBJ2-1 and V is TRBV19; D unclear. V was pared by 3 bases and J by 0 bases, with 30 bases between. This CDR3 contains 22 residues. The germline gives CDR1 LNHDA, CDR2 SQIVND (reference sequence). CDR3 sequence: CASSIDRVSSYGLYSSYNEQFF. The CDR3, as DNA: TGTGCCAGTAGTATTGACCGGGTTAGCTCATACGGCCTTTATAGCTCCTACAATGAGCAGTTCTTC.

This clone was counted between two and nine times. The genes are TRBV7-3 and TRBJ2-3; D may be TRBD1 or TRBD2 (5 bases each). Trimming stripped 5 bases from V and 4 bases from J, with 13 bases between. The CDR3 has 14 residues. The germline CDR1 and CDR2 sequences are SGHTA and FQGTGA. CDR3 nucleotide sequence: TGTGCCAGCAGCCCCGGGACCGGGGCAGATACGCAGTATTTT. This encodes CASSPGTGADTQYF.

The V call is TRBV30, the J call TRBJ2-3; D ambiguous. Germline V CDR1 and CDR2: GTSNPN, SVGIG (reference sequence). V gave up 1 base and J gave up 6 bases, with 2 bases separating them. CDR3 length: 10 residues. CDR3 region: CAWSGDTQYF. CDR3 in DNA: TGTGCCTGGAGTGGGGATACGCAGTATTTT.

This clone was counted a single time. Written as DNA, the CDR3 is TGTGCCAGCAGTAAAGGGACTAGCGGGAGTTCGGTATACGAGCAGTACTTC. It encodes CASSKGTSGSSVYEQYF. The V gene is TRBV27, the J gene TRBJ2-7; 14 nucleotides match TRBD2. Germline trimming cut 5 bases from V and 4 bases from J; bases unmatched to any gene: 10. Germline V CDR1 and CDR2: MNHEY, SMNVEV (reference sequence). The CDR3 contains 17 residues.

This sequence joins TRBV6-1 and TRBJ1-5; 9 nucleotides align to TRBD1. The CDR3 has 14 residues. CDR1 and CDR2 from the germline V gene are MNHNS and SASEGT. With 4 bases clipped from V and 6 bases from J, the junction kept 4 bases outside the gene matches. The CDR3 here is CASSGTGGIQPQHF. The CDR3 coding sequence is TGTGCCAGCAGTGGCACAGGGGGCATTCAGCCCCAGCATTTT.

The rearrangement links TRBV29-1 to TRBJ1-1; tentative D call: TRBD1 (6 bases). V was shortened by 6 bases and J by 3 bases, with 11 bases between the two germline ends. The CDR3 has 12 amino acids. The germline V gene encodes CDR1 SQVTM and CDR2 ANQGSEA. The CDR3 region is CSVWTADTEAFF. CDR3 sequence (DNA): TGCAGCGTGTGGACAGCCGACACTGAAGCTTTCTTT. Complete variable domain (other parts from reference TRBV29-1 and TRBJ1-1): SAVISQKPSRDICQRGTSLTIQCQVDSQVTMMFWYRQQPGQSLTLIATANQGSEATYESGFVIDKFPISRPNLTFSTLTVSNMSPEDSSIYLCSVWTADTEAFFGQGTRLTVV.

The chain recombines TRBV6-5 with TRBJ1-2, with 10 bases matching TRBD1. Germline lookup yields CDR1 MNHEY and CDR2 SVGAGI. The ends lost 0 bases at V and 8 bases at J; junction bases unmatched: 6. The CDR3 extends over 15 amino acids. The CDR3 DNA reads TGTGCCAGCAGTTACTCTTGGGGGACAGGGGAAGGCTACACCTTC. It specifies CASSYSWGTGEGYTF.

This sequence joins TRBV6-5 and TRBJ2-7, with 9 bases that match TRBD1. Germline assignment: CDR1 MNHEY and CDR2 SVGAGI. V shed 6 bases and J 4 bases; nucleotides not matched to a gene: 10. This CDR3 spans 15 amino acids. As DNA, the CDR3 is TGTGCCAGCAGATACAGACAGGGGGGAGCGTACGAGCAGTACTTC. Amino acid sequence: CASRYRQGGAYEQYF.

CDR3 amino acids: CASSIIAGVSADTQYF. The DNA of the CDR3 is TGCGCCAGCAGCATAATAGCGGGAGTTAGTGCAGATACGCAGTATTTT. The chain joins TRBV5-1 to TRBJ2-3; TRBD2 agrees at 9 bases. The CDR3 runs 16 residues. The V gene's germline CDR1 is SGHRS and CDR2 YFSETQ. After removal of 4 bases from V and 4 bases from J, the junction contained 10 bases not matched to a gene.